This T cell receptor (beta chain) came from a study of T cell repertoires in cytomegalovirus infection. The overall study: Alongside well-studied HLA-B-restricted CMV epitopes, recently identified HLA-C-restricted CMV epitopes were also used. Public TCR beta signatures indicated both CMV infection and matching HLA type.

General study points: Pooled public TCR beta family frequency picked out CMV carriers with the relevant HLA. Predominance within the ex vivo response was attributable to HLA-C-restricted CMV-specific TCR beta clonotypes.

Each CDR3 protein gets one entry after TCRdb re-called the reads with MiXCR. This sample has 450,000 to 650,000 distinct CDR3 sequences, with just under 40% found just once. A remark on this clonotype: The antigen is not known.

With V trimmed by 6 bases and J by 4 bases, 6 bases remained unmatched. The length of the CDR3 is 14 residues. The source was cultured PBMCs, collected from culture after CMV antigen stimulation. The clonotype comes from a human donor in good health (CMV status not recorded). Some clones in this sample may be carry-over from other donors' samples. The chain employs TRBV12-3 or TRBV12-4 and TRBJ1-3; the match to TRBD1 covers 7 bases. DNA for the CDR3: TGTGCCAGCAGAGAATGGGACAGAGGAAACACCATATATTTT. Its translation is CASREWDRGNTIYF.